Only a few counts were recorded for the clone carrying this TCR beta chain. Its antigen is still unknown. The data were taken from a study of Graves' ophthalmopathy and Graves' hyperthyroidism. Study results and limitations: Its predictions of ophthalmopathy progression gave the model 55% to 71% sensitivity and 72% to 85% specificity.

A volume of approximately 10 ml of fresh peripheral blood supplied the PBMCs. Amplification of TCR beta CDR3 regions used RNA transcripts. First-round RT-PCR used HTBI primers; second-round multiplex PCR followed. TCRdb re-called the multiplex PCR reads through MiXCR, storing one row per CDR3 protein. Here the sample spans 650,000 to 900,000 distinct CDR3 sequences, around 40% being singletons. The V gene end was trimmed by 3 bases and the J gene end by 12 bases; junction bases not matched to a gene: 7. CDR3 length: 13 residues. CDR1 and CDR2 from the germline V gene are SGHRS and YFSETQ. This TCR was sampled from an adult man with Graves' ophthalmopathy. Sequencing was carried out using peripheral blood. This chain uses TRBV5-1 with TRBJ2-7; TRBD2 matches 12 bases. The CDR3: CASSWDGTSGPYF. DNA of the CDR3: TGCGCCAGCAGCTGGGATGGGACTAGCGGGCCGTACTTC.